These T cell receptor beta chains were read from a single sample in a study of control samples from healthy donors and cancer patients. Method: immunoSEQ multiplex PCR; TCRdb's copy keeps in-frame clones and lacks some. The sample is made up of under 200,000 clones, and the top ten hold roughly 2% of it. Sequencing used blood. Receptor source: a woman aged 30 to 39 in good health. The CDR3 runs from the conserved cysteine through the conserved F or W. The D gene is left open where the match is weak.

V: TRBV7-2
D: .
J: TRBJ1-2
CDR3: CASSPNRYPTF
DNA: TGTGCCAGCAGCCCCAACCGTTACCCCACCTTC

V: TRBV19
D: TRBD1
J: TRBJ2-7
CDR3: CASSPETGAAYEQYF
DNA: TGTGCCAGTAGTCCCGAGACAGGGGCGGCCTACGAGCAGTACTTC

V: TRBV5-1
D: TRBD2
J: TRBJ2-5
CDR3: CASSRSSGEGETQYF
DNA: TGCGCCAGCAGCCGCAGCAGCGGGGAAGGGGAGACCCAGTACTTC

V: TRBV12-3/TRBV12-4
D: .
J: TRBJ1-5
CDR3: CASTMGGQPQHF
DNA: TGTGCCAGCACCATGGGGGGTCAGCCCCAGCATTTT

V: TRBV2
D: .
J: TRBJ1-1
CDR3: CASLRVAEAFF
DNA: TGTGCCAGCTTGCGGGTAGCTGAAGCTTTCTTT

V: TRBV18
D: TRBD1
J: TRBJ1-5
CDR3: CASSQQGREGNQPQHF
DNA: TGTGCCAGCTCCCAACAGGGGAGGGAGGGCAATCAGCCCCAGCATTTT

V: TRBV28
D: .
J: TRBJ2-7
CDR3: CASSLPGYYEQYF
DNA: TGTGCCAGCAGTTTACCCGGTTACTACGAGCAGTACTTC

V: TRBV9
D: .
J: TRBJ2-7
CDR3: CASSVDQAEQYF
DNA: TGTGCCAGCAGCGTAGACCAGGCCGAGCAGTACTTC

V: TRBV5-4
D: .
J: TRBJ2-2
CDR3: CASSFLQNTGELFF
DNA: TGTGCCAGCAGCTTTCTTCAGAACACCGGGGAGCTGTTTTTT

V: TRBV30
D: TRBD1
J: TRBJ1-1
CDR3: CAWSGGQGYTEAFF
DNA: TGTGCCTGGAGTGGGGGACAGGGGTACACTGAAGCTTTCTTT

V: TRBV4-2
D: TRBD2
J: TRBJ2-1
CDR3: CASSQEAGGPNEQFF
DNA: TGTGCCAGCAGCCAAGAAGCGGGGGGGCCCAATGAGCAGTTCTTC

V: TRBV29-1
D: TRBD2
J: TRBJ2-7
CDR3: CSVVLAGHYEQYF
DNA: TGCAGCGTTGTGTTAGCGGGGCACTACGAGCAGTACTTC

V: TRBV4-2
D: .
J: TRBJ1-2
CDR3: CASRQFWAGREEYGYTF
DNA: TGTGCCAGCAGACAATTCTGGGCGGGCAGGGAGGAGTATGGCTACACCTTC

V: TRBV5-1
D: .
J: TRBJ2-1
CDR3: CASSLAYDGNEQFF
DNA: TGCGCCAGCAGCTTGGCCTACGATGGGAATGAGCAGTTCTTC

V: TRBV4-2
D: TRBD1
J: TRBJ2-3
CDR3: CASEPGQGRLDTQYF
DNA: TGTGCCAGCGAGCCGGGACAGGGAAGGTTAGATACGCAGTATTTT

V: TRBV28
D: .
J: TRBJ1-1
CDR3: CASSLLVMTGKNTEAFF
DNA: TGTGCCAGCAGTTTATTGGTCATGACAGGAAAAAACACTGAAGCTTTCTTT

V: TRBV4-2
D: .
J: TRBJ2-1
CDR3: CASSHLMALGRNEQFF
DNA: TGTGCCAGCAGCCACCTCATGGCGCTAGGGAGAAATGAGCAGTTCTTC

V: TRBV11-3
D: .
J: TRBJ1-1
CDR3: CASSLEYPTEAFF
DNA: TGTGCCAGCAGCTTAGAATACCCCACTGAAGCTTTCTTT

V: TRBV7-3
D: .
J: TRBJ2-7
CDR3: CASSLTSGSEQYF
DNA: TGTGCCAGCAGCCTTACCTCGGGATCGGAGCAGTACTTC

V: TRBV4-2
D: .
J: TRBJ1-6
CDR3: CASTDDWSYNSPLHF
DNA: TGTGCCAGCACCGATGACTGGTCCTATAATTCACCCCTCCACTTT

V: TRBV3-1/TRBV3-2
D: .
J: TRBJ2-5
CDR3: CASSQEAGAGTQYF
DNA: TGTGCCAGCAGCCAAGAGGCGGGGGCAGGGACCCAGTACTTC

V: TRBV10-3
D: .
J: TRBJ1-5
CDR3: CAISESLGWGRNQPQHF
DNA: TGTGCCATCAGTGAGTCCCTGGGTTGGGGGCGCAATCAGCCCCAGCATTTT

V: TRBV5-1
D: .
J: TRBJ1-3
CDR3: CASSSQGVGNTIYF
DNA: TGCGCCAGCAGTTCACAGGGCGTGGGAAACACCATATATTTT

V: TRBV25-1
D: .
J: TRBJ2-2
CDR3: CASSELGTGELFF
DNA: TGTGCCAGCAGTGAATTGGGGACCGGGGAGCTGTTTTTT

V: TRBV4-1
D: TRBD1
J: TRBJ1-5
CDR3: CASSDRGGNQPQHF
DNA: TGCGCCAGCAGCGACAGGGGTGGCAATCAGCCCCAGCATTTT

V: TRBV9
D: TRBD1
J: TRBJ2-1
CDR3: CASSVEVTGGDEQFF
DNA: TGTGCCAGCAGCGTAGAGGTGACAGGGGGCGATGAGCAGTTCTTC